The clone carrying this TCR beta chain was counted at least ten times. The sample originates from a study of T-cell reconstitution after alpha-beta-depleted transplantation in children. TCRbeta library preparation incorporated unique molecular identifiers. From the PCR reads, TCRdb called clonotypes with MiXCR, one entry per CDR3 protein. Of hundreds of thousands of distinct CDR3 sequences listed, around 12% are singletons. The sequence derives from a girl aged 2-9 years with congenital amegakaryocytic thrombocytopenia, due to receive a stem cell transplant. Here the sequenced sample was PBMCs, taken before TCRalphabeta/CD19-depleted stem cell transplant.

CDR3 nucleotide sequence: TGCAGCGTGACAGGGAGCGAGACATCTTATGGCTACACCTTC. Its protein is CSVTGSETSYGYTF. The chain is built from TRBV29-1 and TRBJ1-2; 7 nucleotides align to TRBD1. V trimming: 6 bases; J trimming: 5 bases; junction bases outside the gene matches: 12. Looked up from germline, CDR1 is SQVTM and CDR2 is ANQGSEA. The CDR3 has 14 amino acids.